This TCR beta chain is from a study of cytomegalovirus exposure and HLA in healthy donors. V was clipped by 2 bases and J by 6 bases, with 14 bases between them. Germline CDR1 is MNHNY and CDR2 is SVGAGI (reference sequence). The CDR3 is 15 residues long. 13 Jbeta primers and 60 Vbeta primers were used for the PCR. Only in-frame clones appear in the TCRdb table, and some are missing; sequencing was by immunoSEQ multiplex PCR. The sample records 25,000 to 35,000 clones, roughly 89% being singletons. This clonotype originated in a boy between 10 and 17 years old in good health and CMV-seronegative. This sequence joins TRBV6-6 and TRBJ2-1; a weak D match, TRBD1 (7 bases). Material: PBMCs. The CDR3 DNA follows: TGTGCCAGCAGTTACGGAGGGGGCGCTGCCAATGAGCAGTTCTTC. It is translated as CASSYGGGAANEQFF.